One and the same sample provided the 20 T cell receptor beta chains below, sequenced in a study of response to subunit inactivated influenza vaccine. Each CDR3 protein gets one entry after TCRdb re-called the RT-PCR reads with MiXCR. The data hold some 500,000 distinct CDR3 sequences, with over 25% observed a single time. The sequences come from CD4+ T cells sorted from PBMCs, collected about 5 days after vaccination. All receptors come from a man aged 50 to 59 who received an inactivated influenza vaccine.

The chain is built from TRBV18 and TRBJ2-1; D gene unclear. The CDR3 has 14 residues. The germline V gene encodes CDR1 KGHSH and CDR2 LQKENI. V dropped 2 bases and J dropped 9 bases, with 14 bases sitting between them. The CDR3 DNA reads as TGTGCCAGCTCACCAGCTATAGGGCTCTTTGAGCAGTTCTTC. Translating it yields CASSPAIGLFEQFF.

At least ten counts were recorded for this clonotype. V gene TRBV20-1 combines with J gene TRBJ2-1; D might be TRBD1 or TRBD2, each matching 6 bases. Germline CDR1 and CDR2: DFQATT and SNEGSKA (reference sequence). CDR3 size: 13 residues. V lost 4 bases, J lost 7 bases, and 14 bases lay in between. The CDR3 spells CSAIGGLGNEQFF. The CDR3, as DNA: TGCAGTGCTATAGGGGGACTGGGGAATGAGCAGTTCTTC.

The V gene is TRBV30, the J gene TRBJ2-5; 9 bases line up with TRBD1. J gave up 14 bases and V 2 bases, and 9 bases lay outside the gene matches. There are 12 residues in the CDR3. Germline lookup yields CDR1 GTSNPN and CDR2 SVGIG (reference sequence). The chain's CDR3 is CAWSLPGTGCYF. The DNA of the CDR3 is TGTGCCTGGAGTTTGCCTGGGACAGGGTGTTACTTC.

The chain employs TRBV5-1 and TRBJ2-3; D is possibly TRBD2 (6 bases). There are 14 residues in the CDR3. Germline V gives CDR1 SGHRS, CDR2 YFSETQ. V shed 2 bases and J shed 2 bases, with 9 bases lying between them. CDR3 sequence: CASSLIADTDTQYF. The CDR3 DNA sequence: TGCGCCAGCAGCTTAATAGCGGACACAGATACGCAGTATTTT.

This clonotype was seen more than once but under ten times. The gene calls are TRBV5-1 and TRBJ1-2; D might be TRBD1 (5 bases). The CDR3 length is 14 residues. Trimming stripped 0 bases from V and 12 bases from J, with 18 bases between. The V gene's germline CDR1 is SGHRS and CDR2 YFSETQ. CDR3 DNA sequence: TGCGCCAGCAGCTTGGATGTTGGGGGACCGCCTAACACCTTC. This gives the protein CASSLDVGGPPNTF.

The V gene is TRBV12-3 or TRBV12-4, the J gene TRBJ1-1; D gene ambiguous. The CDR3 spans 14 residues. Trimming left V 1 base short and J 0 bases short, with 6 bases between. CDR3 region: CASSLEFLNTEAFF. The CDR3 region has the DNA TGTGCCAGCAGTTTAGAGTTCCTGAACACTGAAGCTTTCTTT.

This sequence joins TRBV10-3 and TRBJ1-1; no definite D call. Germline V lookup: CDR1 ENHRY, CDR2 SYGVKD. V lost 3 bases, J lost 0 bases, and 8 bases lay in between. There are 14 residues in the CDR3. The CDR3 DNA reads TGTGCCATCAGTGATAAGTCCATGAACACTGAAGCTTTCTTT. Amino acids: CAISDKSMNTEAFF.

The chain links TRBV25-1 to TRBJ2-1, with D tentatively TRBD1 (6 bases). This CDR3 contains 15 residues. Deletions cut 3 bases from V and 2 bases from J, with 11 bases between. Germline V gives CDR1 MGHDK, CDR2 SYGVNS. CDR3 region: CASSEQGRPYNEQFF. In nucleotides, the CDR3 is TGTGCCAGCAGTGAGCAGGGGAGACCCTACAATGAGCAGTTCTTC. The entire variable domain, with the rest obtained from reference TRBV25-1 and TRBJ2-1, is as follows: EADIYQTPRYLVIGTGKKITLECSQTMGHDKMYWYQQDPGMELHLIHYSYGVNSTEKGDLSSESTVSRIRTEHFPLTLESARPSHTSQYLCASSEQGRPYNEQFFGPGTRLTVL.

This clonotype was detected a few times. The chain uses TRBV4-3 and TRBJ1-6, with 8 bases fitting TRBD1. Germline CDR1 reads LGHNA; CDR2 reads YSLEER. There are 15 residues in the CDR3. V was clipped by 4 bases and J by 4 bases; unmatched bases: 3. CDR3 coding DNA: TGCGCCAGCAGCCGTGACAGGGGTTATAATTCACCCCTCCACTTT. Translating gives CASSRDRGYNSPLHF.

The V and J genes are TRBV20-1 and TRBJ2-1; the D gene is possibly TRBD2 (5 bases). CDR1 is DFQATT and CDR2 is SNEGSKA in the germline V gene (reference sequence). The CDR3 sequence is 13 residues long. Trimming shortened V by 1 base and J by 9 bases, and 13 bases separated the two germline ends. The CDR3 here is CSARAHPGFEQFF. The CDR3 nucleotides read TGCAGTGCTAGAGCCCACCCGGGGTTTGAGCAGTTCTTC.

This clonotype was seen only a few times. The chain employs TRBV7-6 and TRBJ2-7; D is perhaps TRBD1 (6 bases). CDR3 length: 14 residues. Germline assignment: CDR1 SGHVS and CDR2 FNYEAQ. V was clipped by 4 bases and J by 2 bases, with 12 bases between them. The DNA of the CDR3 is TGTGCCAGCAGCTCCGATGACAGGACCTACGAGCAGTACTTC. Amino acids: CASSSDDRTYEQYF.

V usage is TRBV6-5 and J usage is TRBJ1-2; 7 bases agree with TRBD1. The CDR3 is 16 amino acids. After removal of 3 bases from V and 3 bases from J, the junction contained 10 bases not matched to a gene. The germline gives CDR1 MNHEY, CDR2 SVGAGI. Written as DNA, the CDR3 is TGTGCCAGCAGTTATTTCAGCGGACAGGCCTACTATGGCTACACCTTC. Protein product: CASSYFSGQAYYGYTF.

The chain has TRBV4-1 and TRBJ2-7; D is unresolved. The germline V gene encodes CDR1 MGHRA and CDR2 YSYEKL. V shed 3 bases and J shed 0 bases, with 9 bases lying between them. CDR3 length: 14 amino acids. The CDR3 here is CASSQPDTSYEQYF. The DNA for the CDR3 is TGCGCCAGCAGCCAGCCAGACACCTCCTACGAGCAGTACTTC.

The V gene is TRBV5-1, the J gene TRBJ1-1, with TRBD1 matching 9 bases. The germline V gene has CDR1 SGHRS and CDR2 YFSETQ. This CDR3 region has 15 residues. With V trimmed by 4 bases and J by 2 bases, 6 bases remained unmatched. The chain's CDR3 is CASSLSTGGNTEAFF. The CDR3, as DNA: TGCGCCAGCAGCCTCTCGACAGGGGGAAACACTGAAGCTTTCTTT.

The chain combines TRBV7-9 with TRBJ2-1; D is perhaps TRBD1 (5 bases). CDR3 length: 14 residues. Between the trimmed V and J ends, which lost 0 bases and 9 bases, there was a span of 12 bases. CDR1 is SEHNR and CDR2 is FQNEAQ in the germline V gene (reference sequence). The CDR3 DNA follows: TGTGCCAGCAGCTTAGCGGGGCTTCATAGTGAGCAGTTCTTC. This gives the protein CASSLAGLHSEQFF. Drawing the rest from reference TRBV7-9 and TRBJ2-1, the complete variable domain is DTGVSQNPRHKITKRGQNVTFRCDPISEHNRLYWYRQTLGQGPEFLTYFQNEAQLEKSRLLSDRFSAERPKGSFSTLEIQRTEQGDSAMYLCASSLAGLHSEQFFGPGTRLTVL.

The CDR3 sequence: CASSRRQQGARNSPLHF. The CDR3 DNA follows: TGTGCCAGCAGCCGGAGACAACAGGGGGCTAGGAATTCACCCCTCCACTTT. V is TRBV11-2 and J is TRBJ1-6; TRBD1 aligns across 9 bases. The germline V gene encodes CDR1 SGHAT and CDR2 FQNNGV. The J segment lost 7 bases and the V segment lost 5 bases, leaving 12 bases of the junction unmatched. CDR3 length: 17 amino acids.

The CDR3 sequence is CASRQADNSPLHF. For the CDR3, the DNA is TGTGCCTCAAGGCAAGCGGATAATTCACCCCTCCACTTT. V usage is TRBV6-1 and J usage is TRBJ1-6; D remains ambiguous. The CDR3 is made up of 13 amino acids. The V end lost 11 bases, the J end lost 5 bases, and 13 bases lay between the germline ends. Germline CDR1 MNHNS, CDR2 SASEGT.

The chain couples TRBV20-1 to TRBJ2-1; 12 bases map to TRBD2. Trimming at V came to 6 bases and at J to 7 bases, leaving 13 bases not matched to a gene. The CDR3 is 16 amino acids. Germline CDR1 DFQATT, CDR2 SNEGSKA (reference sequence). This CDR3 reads CSAPREASGRANEQFF. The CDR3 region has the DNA TGCAGTGCCCCCCGGGAGGCTAGCGGGAGGGCGAATGAGCAGTTCTTC.

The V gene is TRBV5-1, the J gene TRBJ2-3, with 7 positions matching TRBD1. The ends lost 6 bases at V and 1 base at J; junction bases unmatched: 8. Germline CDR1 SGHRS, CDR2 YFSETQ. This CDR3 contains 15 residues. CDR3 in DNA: TGCGCCAGCACCCGACAGGGTTCGGGCACAGATACGCAGTATTTT. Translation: CASTRQGSGTDTQYF.

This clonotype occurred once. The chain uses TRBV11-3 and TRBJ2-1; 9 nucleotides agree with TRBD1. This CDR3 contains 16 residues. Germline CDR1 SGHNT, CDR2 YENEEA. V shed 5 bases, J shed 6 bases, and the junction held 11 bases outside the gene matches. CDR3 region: CASSPTTPGQGNEQFF. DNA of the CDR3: TGTGCCAGCAGCCCGACTACTCCGGGACAGGGCAATGAGCAGTTCTTC.